These T cell receptor beta chains were read from a single sample in a study of beta chain features in type 1 diabetes. Sequenced by immunoSEQ multiplex PCR; TCRdb stores in-frame clones only, minus some. Among 600,000 to 700,000 clones listed, around 11% were seen once. The sequencing sample was made of naive CD4+ T cells from blood. These receptor sequences come from a man aged 30 to 39 with type 1 diabetes. CDR3s include the opening cysteine and the closing phenylalanine or tryptophan. The order of the fields is V gene, J gene, D gene, clone size, CDR3 DNA, CDR3 protein. D genes are given only for firm matches. The size entry is marked missing in some rows and otherwise reads once, few, many or a size class.

>TRBV2|TRBJ2-5|NA|few
TGTGCCAGCGGGGCCGAGACCCAGTACTTC
CASGAETQYF
>TRBV19|TRBJ2-1|NA|NA
TGTGCCAGTAGTATAGATCCCCCCGGGGATGAGCAGTTCTTC
CASSIDPPGDEQFF
>TRBV6-5|TRBJ1-5|NA|NA
TGTGCCAGCTGGACTGGCGATCAGCCCCAGCATTTT
CASWTGDQPQHF
>TRBV27|TRBJ2-7|TRBD1|NA
TGTGCCAGCAGTAGGGACAGCCTTTCCTACGAGCAGTACTTC
CASSRDSLSYEQYF
>TRBV7-2|TRBJ2-7|TRBD1|NA
TGTGCCAGCAGCTTAGTAGGGGGCCCCCAGTACTTC
CASSLVGGPQYF
>TRBV10-3|TRBJ1-2|NA|NA
TGTGCCATCAGTGGGGATACCAACTATGGCTACACCTTC
CAISGDTNYGYTF
>TRBV20-1|TRBJ2-3|NA|few
TGCAGTGCTAGCACAGATACGCAGTATTTT
CSASTDTQYF
>TRBV5-1|TRBJ2-7|NA|once
TGCGCCAGCGGGCCCCATGGGACCAACGAGCAGTACTTC
CASGPHGTNEQYF
>TRBV7-2|TRBJ2-3|NA|NA
TGTGCCAGCAGCTTATGGCGCACAGATACGCAGTATTTT
CASSLWRTDTQYF
>TRBV7-8|TRBJ1-5|NA|NA
TGTGCCAGCAGTGAACAGGGTACGGGCAATCAGCCCCAGCATTTT
CASSEQGTGNQPQHF
>TRBV21-1|TRBJ1-5|NA|few
TGTGCCAGCAGCAAAGCGGGCAGGACAGACAATCAGCCCCAGCATTTT
CASSKAGRTDNQPQHF
>TRBV5-1|TRBJ2-1|NA|few
TGCGCCAGCAGCTTGGTTGCGGGGGCAACCTACAATGAGCAGTTCTTC
CASSLVAGATYNEQFF